The 30 T cell receptor beta chains listed next were all sequenced from one sample in a study of blood T cell repertoires in COVID-19. Produced via immunoSEQ multiplex PCR; TCRdb's table is partial and in-frame only. The sample carries some 76,000 clones, roughly 89% recorded once. Specimen: peripheral blood. The receptors derive from a man aged 55 to 70 with acute or convalescent COVID-19.

V gene TRBV19 combines with J gene TRBJ2-3, with TRBD1 as a possible D gene (5 bases). Germline-derived CDR1 and CDR2 are LNHDA and SQIVND (reference sequence). The CDR3 totals 16 residues. The germline V and J ends were trimmed by 5 bases and 6 bases, with 21 bases remaining between them. CDR3 sequence (DNA): TGTGCCAGTAGTCTGAGACAGAGCCAGGGATTGGATACGCAGTATTTT. Protein product: CASSLRQSQGLDTQYF.

The chain recombines TRBV5-4 with TRBJ2-7; D might be TRBD1 (6 bases). Trimming took 1 base from V and 6 from J, leaving 17 bases between them. There are 15 residues in the CDR3. Germline V gene sequence: CDR1 SGHNT, CDR2 YYREEE (reference sequence). CDR3 sequence (DNA): TGTGCCAGCAGCTTGTCAGCGGCAGGGGCAGTCGAGCAGTACTTC. Protein sequence: CASSLSAAGAVEQYF.

This chain uses TRBV10-3 with TRBJ2-3; TRBD1 aligns across 9 bases. CDR1 and CDR2 (germline): ENHRY, SYGVKD. With 6 bases clipped from V and 4 bases from J, the junction kept 2 bases outside the gene matches. The CDR3 contains 13 residues. The CDR3 is CAIRGQGSDTQYF. The CDR3 nucleotides are TGTGCCATCAGGGGACAGGGTTCAGATACGCAGTATTTT.

The chain joins TRBV6-1 to TRBJ2-7; TRBD1 aligns across 7 bases. Germline CDR1 reads MNHNS; CDR2 reads SASEGT. The CDR3 runs 14 residues. Germline trimming cut 3 bases from V and 6 bases from J; bases unmatched to any gene: 8. The CDR3 loop reads CASSDRQGVVEQYF. The CDR3 bases are TGTGCCAGCAGTGATCGGCAGGGGGTCGTCGAGCAGTACTTC.

J is TRBJ1-5 and V is TRBV3-1 (or the pseudogene TRBV3-2); unclear D gene. Germline V lookup: CDR1 LGHDT, CDR2 YNNKEL (reference sequence). The germline V and J ends were trimmed by 0 bases and 4 bases, with 16 bases remaining between them. CDR3 size: 17 residues. The CDR3 here is CASSQDTTAGSNQPQHF. CDR3 bases: TGTGCCAGCAGCCAAGATACCACAGCCGGTTCTAATCAGCCCCAGCATTTT.

The chain employs TRBV9 and TRBJ2-2; perhaps TRBD2 as D (6 bases). This CDR3 is built from 15 residues. V lost 3 bases to trimming and J lost 0 bases, with 9 bases between them. Germline V lookup: CDR1 SGDLS, CDR2 YYNGEE. As DNA, the CDR3 is TGTGCCAGCAGCGAGGGGACTTCGAACACCGGGGAGCTGTTTTTT. Protein sequence: CASSEGTSNTGELFF.

This clone has more than one count but fewer than ten. The rearrangement links TRBV5-6 to TRBJ1-2; no clear D. The CDR3 loop spans 14 amino acids. Germline CDR1 is SGHDT and CDR2 is YYEEEE. V shed 0 bases and J shed 1 base, with 7 bases lying between them. DNA of the CDR3: TGTGCCAGCAGCTTGGCCGGTTATAACTATGGCTACACCTTC. This gives the protein CASSLAGYNYGYTF.

The genes are TRBV3-1 (or the pseudogene TRBV3-2) and TRBJ2-1, with TRBD2 matching 13 bases. The ends lost 6 bases at V and 0 bases at J; junction bases unmatched: 14. From germline, CDR1 is LGHDT and CDR2 YNNKEL (reference sequence). The CDR3 runs 20 residues. The CDR3 nucleotides are TGTGCCAGCAGGAGCAGCGGGACTAGCGGGATACCCTTCTCCTACAATGAGCAGTTCTTC. Translated: CASRSSGTSGIPFSYNEQFF.

The chain is built from TRBV7-2 and TRBJ2-7; the D gene is possibly TRBD2 (5 bases). Germline assignment: CDR1 SGHTA and CDR2 FQGNSA. The germline V and J ends were trimmed by 1 base and 0 bases, with 10 bases remaining between them. CDR3 length: 15 amino acids. CDR3 amino acids: CASSLGASYSYEQYF. The CDR3 nucleotides read TGTGCCAGCAGCTTAGGGGCTAGCTACTCCTACGAGCAGTACTTC.

The chain couples TRBV19 to TRBJ1-1; D remains ambiguous. Germline CDR1 reads LNHDA; CDR2 reads SQIVND (reference sequence). The CDR3 sequence is 14 residues long. V lost 5 bases to trimming and J lost 1 base, with 11 bases between them. The CDR3 reads CASSVADWNTEAFF. In nucleotides, the CDR3 is TGTGCCAGTAGTGTAGCAGACTGGAACACTGAAGCTTTCTTT.

J is TRBJ1-1 and V is TRBV6-6; tentative D call: TRBD1 (5 bases). The CDR3 runs to 14 residues. Trimming pared 0 bases from V and 3 bases from J, leaving 8 bases between. CDR1 and CDR2 from the germline V gene are MNHNY and SVGAGI (reference sequence). DNA for the CDR3: TGTGCCAGCAGTTACTCGGGGCCCGACACTGAAGCTTTCTTT. It yields the protein CASSYSGPDTEAFF.

V and J are TRBV2 and TRBJ2-3, with 11 positions matching TRBD2. Trimming removed 6 bases from V and 1 base from J; junction bases left unmatched: 3. Germline V gene sequence: CDR1 SNHLY, CDR2 FYNNEI. The CDR3 extends over 15 amino acids. CDR3 residues: CASSLLAGGTDTQYF. CDR3 bases: TGTGCCAGCAGCTTACTAGCGGGGGGCACAGATACGCAGTATTTT.

The rearrangement uses TRBV18 and TRBJ1-5, with D possibly being TRBD1 (5 bases). CDR3 length: 14 amino acids. Germline V gene sequence: CDR1 KGHSH, CDR2 LQKENI. The V end lost 5 bases, the J end lost 0 bases, and 8 bases lay between the germline ends. The CDR3 sequence: CASSKQASNQPQHF. The CDR3 DNA follows: TGTGCCAGCTCAAAACAGGCTAGCAATCAGCCCCAGCATTTT.

This clone was detected only once. In DNA form, the CDR3 reads TGCAGTGCTGGGACAGGGGGCGAGCAGTACTTC. This encodes CSAGTGGEQYF. J is TRBJ2-7 and V is TRBV20-1, with 11 positions matching TRBD1. Trimming cost V 5 bases and J 6 bases; bases outside gene matches: 0. Germline lookup yields CDR1 DFQATT and CDR2 SNEGSKA (reference sequence). The CDR3 length is 11 residues.

This chain links TRBV15 with TRBJ2-2; TRBD1 is a possible D gene (6 bases). Trimming removed 9 bases from V and 6 bases from J, with 14 bases in between. The CDR3 sequence is 13 residues long. The germline gives CDR1 LNHNV, CDR2 YYDKDF (reference sequence). This CDR3 reads CATTNREAGELFF. DNA for the CDR3: TGTGCCACGACTAACAGGGAAGCCGGGGAGCTGTTTTTT.

The chain carries TRBV11-2 and TRBJ2-3, with D possibly TRBD2 on 5 matching bases. The germline CDR1 and CDR2 sequences are SGHAT and FQNNGV. V gave up 5 bases and J gave up 3 bases, with 12 bases separating them. The CDR3 runs 14 residues. CDR3 loop: CASSQEGLTDTQYF. CDR3 bases: TGTGCCAGCAGCCAAGAGGGTCTTACAGATACGCAGTATTTT.

This clone was counted a single time. The chain has TRBV5-1 and TRBJ2-3; the match to TRBD2 covers 9 bases. This CDR3 region has 14 residues. Germline CDR1 is SGHRS and CDR2 is YFSETQ. The V segment lost 8 bases and the J segment 0 bases; nucleotides outside the gene matches: 4. The DNA for the CDR3 is TGCGCCAGTCAGCGGGAGGCAAGCACAGATACGCAGTATTTT. This encodes CASQREASTDTQYF.

J is TRBJ1-3 and V is TRBV27, with 8 bases fitting TRBD1. The junction had 6 bases not matched to a gene; V was cut back by 5 bases and J by 3 bases. CDR1 is MNHEY, CDR2 SMNVEV, per germline (reference sequence). The CDR3 covers 15 residues. The CDR3 region is CASSQGQGLGNTIYF. CDR3 bases: TGTGCCAGCAGTCAAGGACAGGGCCTTGGAAACACCATATATTTT.

This chain connects TRBV29-1 to TRBJ1-5, with D possibly being TRBD1 (6 bases). V was pared by 2 bases and J by 5 bases, with 10 bases between. Germline CDR1 SQVTM, CDR2 ANQGSEA. The CDR3 spans 13 residues. CDR3 loop: CSVETGRDQPQHF. CDR3 sequence (DNA): TGCAGCGTTGAAACAGGGAGGGATCAGCCCCAGCATTTT.

This clone was observed once. V is TRBV7-2 and J is TRBJ1-4, with D maybe TRBD1 (5 bases). Trimming left V 4 bases short and J 8 bases short, with 14 bases between. The CDR3 consists of 14 residues. Looked up from germline, CDR1 is SGHTA and CDR2 is FQGNSA. The CDR3 reads CASSSPGGGEKLFF. The CDR3 bases are TGTGCCAGCAGCTCCCCGGGGGGAGGGGAAAAACTGTTTTTT.

The chain links TRBV18 to TRBJ2-2; 7 bases fit TRBD1. Germline CDR1 is KGHSH and CDR2 is LQKENI. The CDR3 has 16 amino acids. J lost 3 bases, V lost 4 bases, and 8 bases had no gene match. CDR3 bases: TGTGCCAGCTCACTGCGACAGGGTGCGGACACCGGGGAGCTGTTTTTT. It codes for CASSLRQGADTGELFF.

A single count supports this clone. The chain employs TRBV2 and TRBJ2-1, with D unresolved. The V gene's germline CDR1 is SNHLY and CDR2 FYNNEI. Between the trimmed V and J ends, which lost 1 base and 15 bases, there was a span of 10 bases. The CDR3 has 11 residues. CDR3 sequence reads: CASSEGTTRFF. Here the CDR3 DNA reads TGTGCCAGCAGTGAAGGAACTACCCGGTTCTTC.

The chain has TRBV19 and TRBJ2-5; TRBD1 aligns across 7 bases. The germline gives CDR1 LNHDA, CDR2 SQIVND (reference sequence). The CDR3 has 13 residues. J gave up 3 bases and V 5 bases, and 3 bases lay outside the gene matches. The CDR3 nucleotides read TGTGCCAGTAGTGCAGACAGGGAAGAGACCCAGTACTTC. Protein: CASSADREETQYF.

This clone has a single count. V usage is TRBV9 and J usage is TRBJ2-3, with TRBD1 identical over 8 bases. CDR1 and CDR2 (germline): SGDLS, YYNGEE. V was pared by 3 bases and J by 6 bases, with 12 bases of the junction left unmatched. The CDR3 covers 16 residues. Here the CDR3 DNA reads TGTGCCAGCAGCGCACTAGACAGGGGAGTAGGGGATACGCAGTATTTT. As protein: CASSALDRGVGDTQYF.

CDR3 DNA: TGTGCCAGCAGCACCGGGACCGTGGGACTCCATAAAGAGACCCAGTACTTC. Its translation: CASSTGTVGLHKETQYF. The gene calls are TRBV5-4 and TRBJ2-5; D is possibly TRBD2 (6 bases). Deletions cut 4 bases from V and 3 bases from J, with 22 bases between. CDR1 is SGHNT, CDR2 YYREEE, per germline (reference sequence). The CDR3 extends over 17 amino acids.

The genes are TRBV2 and TRBJ2-1; TRBD2 matches 10 bases. Germline V gene lookup returns CDR1 SNHLY and CDR2 FYNNEI. V was pared by 3 bases and J by 5 bases, with 7 bases of the junction left unmatched. This CDR3 region has 16 residues. This CDR3 is CASSELVAGGHNEQFF. In nucleotides, the CDR3 is TGTGCCAGCAGTGAGCTGGTAGCGGGGGGCCACAATGAGCAGTTCTTC.

The genes are TRBV12-2 and TRBJ2-2; the table assigns TRBD1, which was not confirmed against the DNA. TRBV12-2 is shown as a pseudogene. The CDR3 has 17 amino acids. For the CDR3, the DNA is TGTGCAAGTCGCTTACCAGGGCCCGCTTCGGACACCGGGGAGCTGTTTTTT. Translation gives CASRLPGPASDTGELFF.

This clone was counted a single time. The chain employs TRBV5-1 and TRBJ2-1, with 9 bases identical to TRBD2. Per germline, CDR1 SGHRS and CDR2 YFSETQ. The CDR3 length is 16 residues. Trimming cost V 4 bases and J 7 bases; bases outside gene matches: 12. Written as DNA, the CDR3 is TGCGCCAGCAGCGTATGGGCCCCGACTAGCGGAAATGAGCAGTTCTTC. It translates to CASSVWAPTSGNEQFF.

This clone was observed once. V and J are TRBV29-1 and TRBJ1-2; D is undetermined. Trimming stripped 4 bases from V and 0 bases from J, with 6 bases between. The CDR3 covers 12 residues. The germline V gene encodes CDR1 SQVTM and CDR2 ANQGSEA. CDR3 DNA: TGCAGCGTTGCAGACGCTAACTATGGCTACACCTTC. This sequence encodes CSVADANYGYTF.

J is TRBJ1-6 and V is TRBV6-6; D is unclear. The CDR3 loop spans 17 amino acids. CDR1 and CDR2 (germline): MNHNY, SVGAGI (reference sequence). V was pared by 5 bases and J by 0 bases, with 14 bases between. CDR3: CASSPPQASSYNSPLHF. The CDR3 DNA sequence: TGTGCCAGCAGTCCCCCCCAAGCTAGCTCCTATAATTCACCCCTCCACTTT.